Presented here are 14 T cell receptor beta chains from one specimen sequenced in a study of T cell changes during pregnancy in multiple sclerosis. The method was immunoSEQ multiplex PCR; TCRdb's version includes in-frame clones alone and lacks a portion of them. The sample has 90,000 to 120,000 clones, roughly nine tenths seen once. Source: peripheral blood, taken after pregnancy. The receptors here all came from a female donor with multiple sclerosis, enrolled in a pregnancy study.

The chain combines TRBV7-2 with TRBJ1-4; TRBD1 might be the D (5 bases). CDR3 length: 15 residues. Germline V gene lookup returns CDR1 SGHTA and CDR2 FQGNSA. V gave up 1 base and J gave up 7 bases, with 13 bases separating them. The CDR3 here is CASSLGGDRSEKLFF. The CDR3, as DNA: TGTGCCAGCAGCTTAGGGGGGGATCGTAGTGAAAAACTGTTTTTT.

V gene TRBV6-6 combines with J gene TRBJ2-2, with D perhaps TRBD1 (6 bases). CDR1 is MNHNY and CDR2 is SVGAGI in the germline V gene (reference sequence). CDR3 size: 15 residues. V was shortened by 2 bases and J by 4 bases, with 11 bases between the two germline ends. CDR3 sequence reads: CASSYTEGGTGELFF. The CDR3 DNA reads as TGTGCCAGCAGTTACACCGAAGGGGGCACCGGGGAGCTGTTTTTT.

The CDR3: CASSESGLNVNYGYTF. CDR3 nucleotides: TGTGCCAGCAGTGAGTCAGGGTTGAACGTAAACTATGGCTACACCTTC. The chain recombines TRBV2 with TRBJ1-2; D might be TRBD1 (5 bases). The CDR3 is 16 amino acids. V shed 3 bases and J shed 2 bases, with 16 bases lying between them. CDR1 and CDR2 from the germline V gene are SNHLY and FYNNEI.

The CDR3 DNA reads TGTGCCAGCTCACCGGGACAGGGATTCATGAACACTGAAGCTTTCTTT. As protein: CASSPGQGFMNTEAFF. The chain joins TRBV18 to TRBJ1-1, with TRBD1 matching 9 bases. Looked up from germline, CDR1 is KGHSH and CDR2 is LQKENI. The CDR3 consists of 16 residues. Trimming cost V 3 bases and J 0 bases; bases outside gene matches: 5.

Points on this clone: One end of the junction is discordant with germline, which a read error may explain. The chain links TRBV5-1 to TRBJ2-5; 7 nucleotides agree with TRBD2. The CDR3 consists of 13 residues. The germline V gene has CDR1 SGHRS and CDR2 YFSETQ. As DNA, the CDR3 is TGCGTCAGCAGCGCAAGGGGAGGGGAGACCCAGTACTTC. Its protein is CVSSARGGETQYF. Filled out from reference TRBV5-1 and TRBJ2-5, the complete variable domain reads KAGVTQTPRYLIKTRGQQVTLSCSPISGHRSVSWYQQTPGQGLQFLFEYFSETQRNKGNFPGRFSGRQFSNSRSEMNVSTLELGDSALYLCVSSARGGETQYFGPGTRLLVL.

The CDR3 sequence is CASSKDRGLSYEQYF. The CDR3 coding sequence is TGTGCCAGCAGCAAGGACAGGGGGCTATCCTACGAGCAGTACTTC. The gene calls are TRBV7-9 and TRBJ2-7; 11 bases map to TRBD1. This CDR3 spans 15 amino acids. CDR1 and CDR2 from the germline V gene are SEHNR and FQNEAQ (reference sequence). With V trimmed by 5 bases and J by 1 base, 4 bases remained unmatched.

The chain is built from TRBV27 and TRBJ1-2, with D possibly matching TRBD1 (5 bases). The CDR3 extends over 15 amino acids. Germline-derived CDR1 and CDR2 are MNHEY and SMNVEV (reference sequence). Trimming removed 2 bases from V and 2 bases from J, with 12 bases in between. The CDR3 loop is CASSLSGGPNYGYTF. Written as DNA, the CDR3 is TGTGCCAGCAGTTTAAGCGGGGGACCCAACTATGGCTACACCTTC.

The chain joins TRBV7-9 to TRBJ1-1; 12 nucleotides agree with TRBD1. Germline V CDR1 and CDR2: SEHNR, FQNEAQ (reference sequence). V shed 5 bases and J 0 bases; nucleotides not matched to a gene: 4. The CDR3 contains 16 residues. The chain's CDR3 is CASSPGQGALNTEAFF. CDR3 sequence (DNA): TGTGCCAGCAGCCCGGGACAGGGGGCACTGAACACTGAAGCTTTCTTT.

The V call is TRBV19, the J call TRBJ1-4; the D gene is possibly TRBD1 (5 bases). V lost 5 bases to trimming and J lost 7 bases, with 17 bases between them. The CDR3 totals 15 residues. In germline, CDR1 is LNHDA, CDR2 SQIVND (reference sequence). CDR3 residues: CASSPSAGLGEKLFF. As DNA, the CDR3 is TGTGCCAGTAGTCCCAGTGCGGGGCTCGGTGAAAAACTGTTTTTT.

The J gene is TRBJ1-4, the V gene TRBV6-1; 8 bases are a match to TRBD1. The V segment lost 6 bases and the J segment 4 bases; nucleotides outside the gene matches: 4. Per germline, CDR1 MNHNS and CDR2 SASEGT. The CDR3 is 14 amino acids. CDR3 nucleotide sequence: TGTGCCAGCAGGGACAGGGCCGTTAATGAAAAACTGTTTTTT. Protein product: CASRDRAVNEKLFF.

The DNA for the CDR3 is TGCGCCAGCGGGGGACAGCTTTATGGCTACACCTTC. Amino acids: CASGGQLYGYTF. The chain employs TRBV10-1 and TRBJ1-2; 7 bases are a match to TRBD1. The CDR3 runs to 12 residues. Germline CDR1 reads WNHNN; CDR2 reads SYGVQD (reference sequence). J lost 5 bases, V lost 8 bases, and 5 bases had no gene match.

The genes are TRBV6-1 and TRBJ2-5; 8 bases are a match to TRBD2. The CDR3 totals 15 residues. Germline lookup yields CDR1 MNHNS and CDR2 SASEGT. V trimming: 8 bases; J trimming: 1 base; junction bases outside the gene matches: 9. CDR3 bases: TGTGCCAGCCGGATCGTCGGGGGGGCCCAAGAGACCCAGTACTTC. Its protein product is CASRIVGGAQETQYF.

The rearrangement uses TRBV5-1 and TRBJ1-2; the match to TRBD1 covers 7 bases. Germline V gene lookup returns CDR1 SGHRS and CDR2 YFSETQ. The trim removed 2 bases at V and 5 bases at J, leaving 6 bases unmatched. This CDR3 contains 14 residues. CDR3 region: CASSLTGVEYGYTF. The CDR3 bases are TGCGCCAGCAGCTTAACAGGGGTAGAATATGGCTACACCTTC.

Concerning this clone itself: The same CDR3 can be traced to other DNA sequences in this sample. The genes are TRBV18 and TRBJ2-3, with no clear D. Germline V gives CDR1 KGHSH, CDR2 LQKENI. V was clipped by 2 bases and J by 6 bases, with 3 bases between them. The CDR3 runs to 11 residues. This chain's CDR3 is CASSPEDTQYF. As DNA, the CDR3 is TGTGCCAGCTCACCAGAGGATACGCAGTATTTT.